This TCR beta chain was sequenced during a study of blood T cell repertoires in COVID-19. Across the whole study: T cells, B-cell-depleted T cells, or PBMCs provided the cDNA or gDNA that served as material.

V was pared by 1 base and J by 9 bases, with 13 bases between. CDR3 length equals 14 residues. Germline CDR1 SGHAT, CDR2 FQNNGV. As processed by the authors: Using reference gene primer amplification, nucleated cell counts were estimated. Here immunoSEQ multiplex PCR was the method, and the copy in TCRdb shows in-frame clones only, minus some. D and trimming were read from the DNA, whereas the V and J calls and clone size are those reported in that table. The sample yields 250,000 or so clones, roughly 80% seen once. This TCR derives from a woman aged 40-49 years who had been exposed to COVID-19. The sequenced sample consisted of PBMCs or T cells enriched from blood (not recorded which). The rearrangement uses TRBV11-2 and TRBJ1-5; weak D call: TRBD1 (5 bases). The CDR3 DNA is TGTGCCAGCAGCTTAGCGGGGGTCAGAGGGCCCCAGCATTTT. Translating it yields CASSLAGVRGPQHF. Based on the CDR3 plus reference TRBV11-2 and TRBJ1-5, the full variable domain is EAGVAQSPRYKIIEKRQSVAFWCNPISGHATLYWYQQILGQGPKLLIQFQNNGVVDDSQLPKDRFSAERLKGVDSTLKIQPAKLEDSAVYLCASSLAGVRGPQHFGDGTRLSIL.